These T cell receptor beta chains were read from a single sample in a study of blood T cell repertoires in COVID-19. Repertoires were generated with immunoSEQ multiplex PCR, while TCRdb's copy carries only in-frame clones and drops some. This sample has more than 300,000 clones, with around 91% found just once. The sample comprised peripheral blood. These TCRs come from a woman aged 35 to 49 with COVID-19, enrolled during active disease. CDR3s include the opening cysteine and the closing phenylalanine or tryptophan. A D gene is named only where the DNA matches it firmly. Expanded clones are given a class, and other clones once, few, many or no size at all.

TGTGCCAGCAGTCCTAGATTCGTCGACTATGGCTACACCTTC CASSPRFVDYGYTF NA TRBJ1-2 NA TRBV27
TGTGCCAGCAGTCAATGGGGGGAACCTGGGGAAAAACTGTTTTTT CASSQWGEPGEKLFF NA TRBJ1-4 NA TRBV27
TGTGCCAGCAGCTGGACTAGCGGGGGGGCCTACGAGCAGTACTTC CASSWTSGGAYEQYF once TRBJ2-7 TRBD2 TRBV7-2
TGTGCCAGCAGCTGGGGGCAGAGAGAGCAGTACTTC CASSWGQREQYF NA TRBJ2-7 NA TRBV5-6
TGTGCCAGCAGTCCTCAAGAGACCCAGTACTTC CASSPQETQYF NA TRBJ2-5 NA TRBV2
TGTGCCAGCAGCTTGTTACTAGCTGTTACCTACGAGCAGTACTTC CASSLLLAVTYEQYF few TRBJ2-7 NA TRBV5-5
TGTGCCAGCAGCTTAGCTCGAGCGAACACTGAAGCTTTCTTT CASSLARANTEAFF NA TRBJ1-1 NA TRBV7-2
TGTGCCAGCAGCGCCGGACAGGGGTACGAGCCCCAGCATTTT CASSAGQGYEPQHF NA TRBJ1-5 TRBD1 TRBV5-6
TGTGCCAGCAGTCTCAGGGGTACATCCTACGAGCAGTACTTC CASSLRGTSYEQYF once TRBJ2-7 NA TRBV6-5
TGTGCCAGCAGCCAAAGACAGGGGAAGGAGAGTATAAGGAGCAATCAGCCCCAGCATTTT CASSQRQGKESIRSNQPQHF NA TRBJ1-5 TRBD1 TRBV7-3